The 25 T cell receptor beta chains presented below share a single source sample, sequenced in a study of blood T cell repertoires in COVID-19. TCRdb's copy holds only in-frame clones and misses some; the assay was immunoSEQ multiplex PCR. Here the sample spans hundreds of thousands of clones, 80% to 90% being singletons. Sequencing was carried out using peripheral blood. All receptors come from a woman between 50 and 59 years old with acute or convalescent COVID-19.

The gene calls are TRBV5-1 and TRBJ2-5, with D perhaps matching TRBD1 (6 bases). The V end lost 6 bases, the J end lost 5 bases, and 14 bases lay between the germline ends. Germline V CDR1 and CDR2: SGHRS, YFSETQ. The CDR3 sequence is 13 residues long. CDR3 amino acids: CASKRTDGETQYF. The CDR3 DNA reads TGCGCCAGCAAACGGACAGACGGGGAGACCCAGTACTTC.

This clone was found once. V and J are TRBV2 and TRBJ2-3; 9 bases match TRBD2. The trim removed 5 bases at V and 0 bases at J, leaving 6 bases unmatched. From germline, CDR1 is SNHLY and CDR2 FYNNEI. The CDR3 consists of 16 residues. CDR3 residues: CASSSGRPSSTDTQYF. CDR3 DNA sequence: TGTGCCAGCAGTAGCGGGAGGCCCTCTAGCACAGATACGCAGTATTTT. Complete variable domain (other parts from reference TRBV2 and TRBJ2-3): EPEVTQTPSHQVTQMGQEVILRCVPISNHLYFYWYRQILGQKVEFLVSFYNNEISEKSEIFDDQFSVERPDGSNFTLKIRSTKLEDSAMYFCASSSGRPSSTDTQYFGPGTRLTVL.

This clone was observed a handful of times. CDR3 residues: CSESDRPSDYTF. In DNA, the CDR3 is TGCAGCGAATCGGACAGGCCAAGTGACTACACCTTC. The chain is built from TRBV29-1 and TRBJ1-2, with 7 bases lining up with TRBD1. This CDR3 comprises 12 residues. Germline trimming cut 7 bases from V and 10 bases from J; bases unmatched to any gene: 12. Per the germline V gene, CDR1 is SQVTM and CDR2 is ANQGSEA.

The rearrangement joins TRBV10-2 to TRBJ2-5; D perhaps matches TRBD2 (5 bases). V was clipped by 4 bases and J by 2 bases, with 8 bases between them. This CDR3 region has 13 residues. Germline V gene data show CDR1 as WSHSY and CDR2 as SAAADI. The CDR3 DNA is TGCGCCAGCAGTGTCACTAGTCAAGAGACCCAGTACTTC. As protein: CASSVTSQETQYF.

V usage is TRBV5-1 and J usage is TRBJ2-3, with TRBD1 as a possible D gene (5 bases). The V gene's germline CDR1 is SGHRS and CDR2 YFSETQ. V gave up 3 bases and J gave up 1 base, with 12 bases separating them. This CDR3 is 15 amino acids long. Written as DNA, the CDR3 is TGCGCCAGCAGCTCCAGGGTTTCGGGCACAGATACGCAGTATTTT. Translated: CASSSRVSGTDTQYF.

CDR3 DNA: TGTGCCAGCTCACAGCGGCCATCAGACACAGATACGCAGTATTTT. This gives the protein CASSQRPSDTDTQYF. This rearrangement joins TRBV18 to TRBJ2-3; D may be TRBD2 (5 bases). V lost 4 bases to trimming and J lost 2 bases, with 13 bases between them. Looked up from germline, CDR1 is KGHSH and CDR2 is LQKENI. The CDR3 is 15 residues long. Using reference TRBV18 and TRBJ2-3 for the parts outside the CDR3, the full variable domain is NAGVMQNPRHLVRRRGQEARLRCSPMKGHSHVYWYRQLPEEGLKFMVYLQKENIIDESGMPKERFSAEFPKEGPSILRIQQVVRGDSAAYFCASSQRPSDTDTQYFGPGTRLTVL.

In nucleotides, the CDR3 is TGTGCCAGCAGCCGCTCCCCCTCCGGGACTACTCACGAGCAGTACTTC. It encodes CASSRSPSGTTHEQYF. V is TRBV4-2 and J is TRBJ2-7; TRBD2 matches at 7 bases. The CDR3 is made up of 16 amino acids. The junction had 14 bases not matched to a gene; V was cut back by 4 bases and J by 5 bases. CDR1 and CDR2 (germline): LGHNA, YNFKEQ.

The chain employs TRBV5-4 and TRBJ2-3, with TRBD1 identical over 9 bases. This CDR3 region has 18 residues. The germline V gene has CDR1 SGHNT and CDR2 YYREEE (reference sequence). V dropped 4 bases and J dropped 5; count of bases not matched to a gene: 17. CDR3 nucleotides: TGTGCCAGCAGCCGTTTAACGGGACAGGGACTCAGCGGAGATACGCAGTATTTT. Amino acids: CASSRLTGQGLSGDTQYF.

Turning to this clone: A read error may produce the germline difference seen at one junction end. This chain joins TRBV7-7 and TRBJ2-3; a possible D gene is TRBD1 (5 bases). This CDR3 spans 16 amino acids. Germline V gene lookup returns CDR1 SSHAT and CDR2 FNYEAQ (reference sequence). CDR3 sequence: CASSLRADSRTDTQYF. The CDR3 bases are TGTGCTAGCAGCTTACGTGCCGACAGTAGAACAGATACGCAGTATTTT.

The chain recombines TRBV24-1 with TRBJ2-1, with TRBD1 as a possible D gene (5 bases). The ends were cut back, 3 bases at V and 8 bases at J, with 10 bases in the middle. CDR3 size: 13 residues. CDR1 is KGHDR, CDR2 SFDVKD, per germline. The CDR3 spells CATSDGRVDEQFF. The CDR3 nucleotides are TGTGCCACCAGTGATGGCAGGGTGGATGAGCAGTTCTTC.

The chain recombines TRBV5-1 with TRBJ2-3, with 8 bases lining up with TRBD2. V was clipped by 0 bases and J by 9 bases; unmatched bases: 6. CDR1 and CDR2 from the germline V gene are SGHRS and YFSETQ. The CDR3 totals 14 residues. This chain's CDR3 is CASSLADPGGTQYF. The CDR3, as DNA: TGCGCCAGCAGCTTGGCAGACCCGGGGGGGACGCAGTATTTT.

The gene calls are TRBV9 and TRBJ2-3; the match to TRBD1 covers 8 bases. V shed 1 base, J shed 1 base, and the junction held 8 bases outside the gene matches. The CDR3 extends over 17 amino acids. Germline assignment: CDR1 SGDLS and CDR2 YYNGEE. CDR3 sequence: CASSVSIPGQGTDTQYF. CDR3 nucleotide sequence: TGTGCCAGCAGCGTATCCATCCCGGGACAGGGCACAGATACGCAGTATTTT.

The chain joins TRBV5-6 to TRBJ2-3; 8 bases are shared with TRBD1. Germline CDR1 is SGHDT and CDR2 is YYEEEE. V lost 4 bases to trimming and J lost 8 bases; unmatched junction nucleotides: 12. This CDR3 region has 15 residues. The CDR3 bases are TGTGCCAGCAGCCTTCGGACAGGGCCGGCTAGTACGCAGTATTTT. It specifies CASSLRTGPASTQYF.

The chain joins TRBV29-1 to TRBJ2-1; 15 nucleotides line up with TRBD2. CDR3 length equals 15 residues. V dropped 6 bases and J dropped 7; count of bases not matched to a gene: 7. Germline CDR1 reads SQVTM; CDR2 reads ANQGSEA. The CDR3: CSVRTSGRVGNEQFF. In DNA form, the CDR3 reads TGCAGCGTACGGACTAGCGGGAGGGTAGGAAATGAGCAGTTCTTC.

This chain links TRBV4-2 with TRBJ2-2; D is perhaps TRBD1 (6 bases). The CDR3 loop spans 17 amino acids. With 0 bases removed from V and 1 base from J, the gap between germline ends came to 12 bases. CDR1 LGHNA and CDR2 YNFKEQ come from the germline V gene. This chain's CDR3 is CASSQEGRGWNTGELFF. The DNA for the CDR3 is TGTGCCAGCAGCCAAGAGGGCAGGGGATGGAACACCGGGGAGCTGTTTTTT.

The chain joins TRBV11-2 to TRBJ1-5; the D gene is possibly TRBD1 (5 bases). This CDR3 contains 16 residues. Trimming removed 0 bases at V and 0 bases at J, with 9 bases between. Germline-derived CDR1 and CDR2 are SGHAT and FQNNGV. The CDR3, as DNA: TGTGCCAGCAGCTTAGATTGGCAGGGTAGCAATCAGCCCCAGCATTTT. It specifies CASSLDWQGSNQPQHF.

The chain carries TRBV5-1 and TRBJ1-1; maybe TRBD1 (5 bases). This CDR3 region has 12 residues. Trimming left V 1 base short and J 11 bases short, with 12 bases between. Germline CDR1 and CDR2: SGHRS and YFSETQ. In DNA form, the CDR3 reads TGCGCCAGCAGCTTGACAGGCGGGAATGCTTTCTTT. Translation: CASSLTGGNAFF.

This clone was picked up a small number of times. The chain combines TRBV7-2 with TRBJ2-1, with 7 bases fitting TRBD1. Germline V gives CDR1 SGHTA, CDR2 FQGNSA. The V and J ends lost 5 bases and 11 bases, in that order; junction bases with no gene match: 3. The length of the CDR3 is 11 residues. The CDR3 loop is CASSQGVKQFF. The CDR3 DNA sequence: TGTGCCAGCAGCCAGGGGGTGAAGCAGTTCTTC.

The rearrangement links TRBV7-9 to TRBJ2-2, with D possibly matching TRBD2 (5 bases). From germline, CDR1 is SEHNR and CDR2 FQNEAQ (reference sequence). The CDR3 covers 12 residues. V was trimmed by 3 bases and J by 8 bases, leaving 7 bases between them. CDR3 sequence (DNA): TGTGCCAGCAGCTTTGGGGAGGGGGAGCTGTTTTTT. Its translation: CASSFGEGELFF.

The chain employs TRBV24-1 and TRBJ2-5, with 7 bases identical to TRBD2. Looked up from germline, CDR1 is KGHDR and CDR2 is SFDVKD. CDR3 length: 14 residues. Trimming at V came to 5 bases and at J to 4 bases, leaving 6 bases not matched to a gene. The CDR3: CATSALSGIETQYF. CDR3 nucleotides: TGTGCCACCAGTGCCTTAAGCGGGATAGAGACCCAGTACTTC.

V is TRBV27 and J is TRBJ2-7, with 8 bases fitting TRBD2. The germline V gene has CDR1 MNHEY and CDR2 SMNVEV (reference sequence). CDR3 size: 16 residues. V shed 3 bases and J 2 bases; nucleotides not matched to a gene: 9. The DNA of the CDR3 is TGTGCCAGCAGTTTGGGGAGCGGGAGCACCCCCTACGAGCAGTACTTC. Translation: CASSLGSGSTPYEQYF.

The V and J genes are TRBV10-3 and TRBJ2-3, with TRBD2 identical over 12 bases. CDR1 is ENHRY and CDR2 is SYGVKD in the germline V gene. The CDR3 sequence is 15 residues long. V trimming: 6 bases; J trimming: 7 bases; junction bases outside the gene matches: 8. CDR3 amino acids: CAISGLAGPSHTQYF. CDR3 DNA: TGTGCCATCAGCGGACTAGCGGGGCCTTCCCATACGCAGTATTTT.

The J gene is TRBJ2-1, the V gene TRBV9; possible D gene TRBD2, 5 bases. With 0 bases removed from V and 3 bases from J, the gap between germline ends came to 13 bases. Germline CDR1 and CDR2: SGDLS and YYNGEE. This CDR3 has 16 residues. The CDR3 sequence is CASSVVGSADYNEQFF. For the CDR3, the DNA is TGTGCCAGCAGCGTAGTAGGTAGCGCCGACTACAATGAGCAGTTCTTC.

The rearrangement joins TRBV13 to TRBJ2-7; 12 bases line up with TRBD2. This CDR3 spans 15 amino acids. V was clipped by 4 bases and J by 2 bases; unmatched bases: 3. CDR1 is PRHDT, CDR2 FYEKMQ, per germline (reference sequence). CDR3 nucleotide sequence: TGTGCCAGCAGCTCGAGACTAGCGGGGGCCTACGAGCAGTACTTC. Encoded protein: CASSSRLAGAYEQYF.

The chain uses TRBV5-1 and TRBJ2-5; D gene ambiguous. V was shortened by 4 bases and J by 2 bases, with 9 bases between the two germline ends. CDR1 and CDR2 (germline): SGHRS, YFSETQ. The CDR3 is 13 residues long. CDR3 coding DNA: TGCGCCAGCAGCGAAGACTCTCAAGAGACCCAGTACTTC. It specifies CASSEDSQETQYF. The full variable domain, rest sourced from reference TRBV5-1 and TRBJ2-5, is KAGVTQTPRYLIKTRGQQVTLSCSPISGHRSVSWYQQTPGQGLQFLFEYFSETQRNKGNFPGRFSGRQFSNSRSEMNVSTLELGDSALYLCASSEDSQETQYFGPGTRLLVL.